The rows below give T cell receptor beta chains drawn from one sample of a study of shared clonotypes between healthy human individuals. The assay was immunoSEQ multiplex PCR, and TCRdb's table has in-frame clones only and misses some. The repertoire holds about 870,000 clones, with 92% as singletons. The sample consisted of naive CD8+ T cells sorted from blood. The receptor set was obtained from a man aged 25 to 40 in good health. Each CDR3 is given with its conserved first and last residue. Each record gives: D gene, J gene, clone size, V gene, CDR3 protein, CDR3 DNA. A D gene is named only where the DNA matches it firmly. Size values are once, few and many counts, or a class for expanded clones, and some rows have none.

d_gene: TRBD2
j_gene: TRBJ2-1
abundance: NA
v_gene: TRBV29-1
CDR3aa: CSVEDRGGSNYNEQFF
CDR3nt: TGCAGCGTTGAAGATCGGGGCGGGAGTAACTACAATGAGCAGTTCTTC

d_gene: TRBD2
j_gene: TRBJ2-3
abundance: NA
v_gene: TRBV6-4
CDR3aa: CASSLAGDTDTQYF
CDR3nt: TGTGCCAGTTCACTAGCGGGAGACACAGATACGCAGTATTTT

d_gene: NA
j_gene: TRBJ2-1
abundance: NA
v_gene: TRBV7-9
CDR3aa: CASSSGRVEGNEQFF
CDR3nt: TGTGCCAGCAGCTCAGGACGGGTAGAAGGGAATGAGCAGTTCTTC

d_gene: TRBD2
j_gene: TRBJ2-3
abundance: NA
v_gene: TRBV5-4
CDR3aa: CASSGLADYLSTDTQYF
CDR3nt: TGTGCCAGCAGCGGACTAGCGGACTACCTTAGCACAGATACGCAGTATTTT

d_gene: NA
j_gene: TRBJ2-7
abundance: NA
v_gene: TRBV5-5
CDR3aa: CASGSLYEQYF
CDR3nt: TGTGCCAGCGGCTCCCTCTACGAGCAGTACTTC

d_gene: TRBD1
j_gene: TRBJ2-1
abundance: NA
v_gene: TRBV28
CDR3aa: CASSPTGDNEQFF
CDR3nt: TGTGCCAGCAGTCCCACAGGGGACAATGAGCAGTTCTTC

d_gene: NA
j_gene: TRBJ2-5
abundance: once
v_gene: TRBV28
CDR3aa: CASSFTVGETQYF
CDR3nt: TGTGCCAGCAGTTTTACGGTGGGAGAGACCCAGTACTTC

d_gene: NA
j_gene: TRBJ2-1
abundance: NA
v_gene: TRBV27
CDR3aa: CASSLSWGQQFF
CDR3nt: TGTGCCAGCAGTTTAAGCTGGGGACAGCAGTTCTTC

d_gene: NA
j_gene: TRBJ2-7
abundance: NA
v_gene: TRBV6-1
CDR3aa: CASSEGLAYEQYF
CDR3nt: TGTGCCAGCAGTGAAGGGCTAGCTTACGAGCAGTACTTC

d_gene: NA
j_gene: TRBJ1-5
abundance: NA
v_gene: TRBV5-1
CDR3aa: CASSLDGYQPQHF
CDR3nt: TGCGCCAGCAGCTTGGATGGCTATCAGCCCCAGCATTTT

d_gene: TRBD1
j_gene: TRBJ2-3
abundance: NA
v_gene: TRBV15
CDR3aa: CATSSTGTGNTDTQYF
CDR3nt: TGTGCCACCAGCAGCACCGGGACAGGCAACACAGATACGCAGTATTTT

d_gene: NA
j_gene: TRBJ1-2
abundance: NA
v_gene: TRBV27
CDR3aa: CASSYRDSHGYTF
CDR3nt: TGTGCCAGCAGCTACCGGGATAGTCATGGCTACACCTTC

d_gene: TRBD1
j_gene: TRBJ2-1
abundance: NA
v_gene: TRBV5-1
CDR3aa: CASSLPGGGYNEQFF
CDR3nt: TGCGCCAGCAGCTTGCCAGGGGGCGGCTACAATGAGCAGTTCTTC

d_gene: TRBD2
j_gene: TRBJ2-7
abundance: once
v_gene: TRBV6-5
CDR3aa: CASSLTSGSYEQYF
CDR3nt: TGTGCCAGCAGTTTGACTAGCGGGAGCTACGAGCAGTACTTC

d_gene: NA
j_gene: TRBJ2-2
abundance: NA
v_gene: TRBV15
CDR3aa: CATSRDKSTANTGELFF
CDR3nt: TGTGCCACCAGCAGAGATAAATCGACAGCGAACACCGGGGAGCTGTTTTTT

d_gene: TRBD1
j_gene: TRBJ1-1
abundance: NA
v_gene: TRBV28
CDR3aa: CASRLGQGAAFNTEAFF
CDR3nt: TGTGCCAGCAGACTCGGACAGGGGGCGGCCTTTAACACTGAAGCTTTCTTT

d_gene: TRBD1
j_gene: TRBJ2-4
abundance: NA
v_gene: TRBV28
CDR3aa: CASSVQGQGPKNFQYF
CDR3nt: TGTGCCAGCAGTGTACAGGGGCAGGGGCCAAAAAACTTTCAGTACTTC

d_gene: TRBD1
j_gene: TRBJ1-1
abundance: NA
v_gene: TRBV29-1
CDR3aa: CSVFDRGPSGDTEAFF
CDR3nt: TGCAGCGTTTTCGACAGGGGGCCGAGCGGCGACACTGAAGCTTTCTTT

d_gene: NA
j_gene: TRBJ2-5
abundance: NA
v_gene: TRBV4-3
CDR3aa: CASSQSDSARETQYF
CDR3nt: TGCGCCAGCAGCCAATCTGATAGCGCTAGAGAGACCCAGTACTTC

d_gene: TRBD1
j_gene: TRBJ2-1
abundance: NA
v_gene: TRBV6-1
CDR3aa: CASSDLQGPSDNEQFF
CDR3nt: TGTGCCAGCAGTGACCTACAGGGGCCCAGCGACAATGAGCAGTTCTTC

d_gene: NA
j_gene: TRBJ2-1
abundance: NA
v_gene: TRBV27
CDR3aa: CASSLGFLNEQFF
CDR3nt: TGTGCCAGCAGTTTGGGGTTTCTTAATGAGCAGTTCTTC

d_gene: NA
j_gene: TRBJ1-5
abundance: NA
v_gene: TRBV6-5
CDR3aa: CASSYSRDQPQHF
CDR3nt: TGTGCCAGCAGTTACTCGAGGGATCAGCCCCAGCATTTT

d_gene: TRBD1
j_gene: TRBJ2-5
abundance: NA
v_gene: TRBV6-5
CDR3aa: CASSSLGQFGTQYF
CDR3nt: TGTGCCAGCAGTTCCTTGGGACAGTTCGGGACCCAGTACTTC

d_gene: TRBD2
j_gene: TRBJ2-1
abundance: NA
v_gene: TRBV2
CDR3aa: CGGSSYNEQFF
CDR3nt: TGTGGCGGGAGCTCCTACAATGAGCAGTTCTTC

d_gene: TRBD1
j_gene: TRBJ2-7
abundance: NA
v_gene: TRBV29-1
CDR3aa: CSVGVGTGHSSYEQYF
CDR3nt: TGCAGCGTCGGAGTGGGGACAGGGCATTCATCCTACGAGCAGTACTTC

d_gene: NA
j_gene: TRBJ2-1
abundance: NA
v_gene: TRBV6-5
CDR3aa: CASSSGTVLNEQFF
CDR3nt: TGTGCCAGCAGTTCCGGGACCGTCTTAAATGAGCAGTTCTTC

d_gene: NA
j_gene: TRBJ2-7
abundance: NA
v_gene: TRBV7-2
CDR3aa: CASSQWISDTYEQYF
CDR3nt: TGTGCCAGCAGCCAGTGGATTTCCGACACCTACGAGCAGTACTTC

d_gene: NA
j_gene: TRBJ2-1
abundance: NA
v_gene: TRBV2
CDR3aa: CASSGETAYNEQFF
CDR3nt: TGTGCCAGCAGTGGGGAGACCGCCTACAATGAGCAGTTCTTC

d_gene: TRBD1
j_gene: TRBJ2-2
abundance: NA
v_gene: TRBV7-9
CDR3aa: CASSQPDRVAGELFF
CDR3nt: TGTGCCAGCAGTCAGCCCGACAGGGTCGCCGGGGAGCTGTTTTTT

d_gene: TRBD1
j_gene: TRBJ1-1
abundance: NA
v_gene: TRBV30
CDR3aa: CAGDRAVGTENTEAFF
CDR3nt: TGTGCCGGGGACAGGGCGGTTGGGACGGAGAACACTGAAGCTTTCTTT

d_gene: TRBD2
j_gene: TRBJ2-7
abundance: NA
v_gene: TRBV27
CDR3aa: CASGLARSYEQYF
CDR3nt: TGTGCCAGCGGACTAGCGAGATCCTACGAGCAGTACTTC

d_gene: NA
j_gene: TRBJ2-1
abundance: NA
v_gene: TRBV11-2
CDR3aa: CASSYPLDSYNEQFF
CDR3nt: TGTGCCAGCAGCTACCCTTTGGACAGCTACAATGAGCAGTTCTTC

d_gene: NA
j_gene: TRBJ2-2
abundance: NA
v_gene: TRBV27
CDR3aa: CASIDLTGELFF
CDR3nt: TGTGCCAGCATTGACCTCACCGGGGAGCTGTTTTTT

d_gene: NA
j_gene: TRBJ1-4
abundance: NA
v_gene: TRBV19
CDR3aa: CASTAPSEPGLFF
CDR3nt: TGTGCCAGTACCGCGCCGAGCGAGCCGGGGCTGTTTTTT

d_gene: TRBD2
j_gene: TRBJ2-1
abundance: NA
v_gene: TRBV28
CDR3aa: CASSSEGVVAGEGAYNEQFF
CDR3nt: TGTGCCAGCAGTTCCGAGGGGGTGGTAGCGGGAGAAGGCGCCTACAATGAGCAGTTCTTC

d_gene: NA
j_gene: TRBJ1-2
abundance: NA
v_gene: TRBV6-1
CDR3aa: CASSEGQYYGYTF
CDR3nt: TGTGCCAGCAGTGAAGGACAGTACTATGGCTACACCTTC

d_gene: TRBD1
j_gene: TRBJ2-3
abundance: NA
v_gene: TRBV5-1
CDR3aa: CASSLITGVTGTQYF
CDR3nt: TGCGCCAGCAGCTTGATCACAGGGGTCACGGGTACGCAGTATTTT

d_gene: NA
j_gene: TRBJ2-1
abundance: NA
v_gene: TRBV14
CDR3aa: CASSLAGTVVYNEQFF
CDR3nt: TGTGCCAGCAGCCTAGCCGGGACCGTAGTATACAATGAGCAGTTCTTC

d_gene: NA
j_gene: TRBJ2-1
abundance: NA
v_gene: TRBV27
CDR3aa: CASSYSGSSYNEQFF
CDR3nt: TGTGCCAGCAGTTATAGCGGTAGCTCCTACAATGAGCAGTTCTTC

d_gene: NA
j_gene: TRBJ2-1
abundance: NA
v_gene: TRBV9
CDR3aa: CASSVDSTTRDEQFF
CDR3nt: TGTGCCAGCAGCGTAGACAGTACGACTCGGGATGAGCAGTTCTTC

d_gene: TRBD1
j_gene: TRBJ2-7
abundance: NA
v_gene: TRBV29-1
CDR3aa: CSVDPGTASYEQYF
CDR3nt: TGCAGCGTTGACCCCGGGACAGCCTCCTACGAGCAGTACTTC

d_gene: NA
j_gene: TRBJ2-5
abundance: NA
v_gene: TRBV6-5
CDR3aa: CASTSVETQYF
CDR3nt: TGTGCCAGCACCTCGGTCGAGACCCAGTACTTC

d_gene: NA
j_gene: TRBJ2-7
abundance: NA
v_gene: TRBV6-1
CDR3aa: CASRDGSVGPHEQYF
CDR3nt: TGTGCCAGCAGGGACGGGAGTGTGGGGCCCCACGAGCAGTACTTC

d_gene: NA
j_gene: TRBJ2-3
abundance: NA
v_gene: TRBV5-1
CDR3aa: CASSAGMTPFRDTQYF
CDR3nt: TGCGCCAGCAGCGCCGGGATGACACCATTCAGGGATACGCAGTATTTT

d_gene: NA
j_gene: TRBJ2-5
abundance: NA
v_gene: TRBV7-6
CDR3aa: CASSPQGGQETQYF
CDR3nt: TGTGCCAGCAGCCCCCAGGGGGGGCAAGAGACCCAGTACTTC

d_gene: TRBD1
j_gene: TRBJ1-1
abundance: NA
v_gene: TRBV30
CDR3aa: CAWSTGPVTEAFF
CDR3nt: TGTGCCTGGTCGACAGGGCCGGTTACTGAAGCTTTCTTT

d_gene: NA
j_gene: TRBJ2-2
abundance: NA
v_gene: TRBV29-1
CDR3aa: CSVNVLNTGELFF
CDR3nt: TGCAGCGTTAACGTACTTAACACCGGGGAGCTGTTTTTT

d_gene: TRBD2
j_gene: TRBJ2-7
abundance: NA
v_gene: TRBV5-6
CDR3aa: CASSGSSGIWEQYF
CDR3nt: TGTGCCAGCAGCGGTTCTAGCGGGATATGGGAGCAGTACTTC

d_gene: TRBD1
j_gene: TRBJ2-7
abundance: NA
v_gene: TRBV27
CDR3aa: CASSPGTVGTYEQYF
CDR3nt: TGTGCCAGCAGTCCGGGGACAGTTGGGACCTACGAGCAGTACTTC

d_gene: NA
j_gene: TRBJ2-7
abundance: NA
v_gene: TRBV29-1
CDR3aa: CSAEQPGAYEQYF
CDR3nt: TGCAGCGCAGAACAGCCAGGGGCCTACGAGCAGTACTTC

d_gene: NA
j_gene: TRBJ2-2
abundance: few
v_gene: TRBV29-1
CDR3aa: CSALDSNTGELFF
CDR3nt: TGCAGCGCTTTGGACAGCAACACCGGGGAGCTGTTTTTT